The 29 T cell receptor beta chains given below trace back to one sample, sequenced in a study of technical replicates of blood from four donors. TCRdb's table, derived via immunoSEQ multiplex PCR, lists solely in-frame clones and lacks some. Among about 76,000 clones listed, roughly 94% were seen once. Material: T cells isolated from PBMCs. The origin of the receptors is a human donor in good health.

This clone was recorded a few times. The chain links TRBV27 to TRBJ2-7; TRBD2 agrees at 8 bases. This CDR3 spans 15 amino acids. Germline CDR1 reads MNHEY; CDR2 reads SMNVEV (reference sequence). The V segment lost 6 bases and the J segment 2 bases; nucleotides outside the gene matches: 9. The CDR3 protein is CASRPGTSGTYEQYF. The DNA of the CDR3 is TGTGCCAGCAGGCCCGGGACTAGTGGGACCTACGAGCAGTACTTC.

This clone was detected once. This rearrangement joins TRBV9 to TRBJ2-7, with 8 bases lining up with TRBD2. The CDR3 is 14 amino acids. J was trimmed by 2 bases and V by 2 bases; bases with no gene match: 3. Germline-derived CDR1 and CDR2 are SGDLS and YYNGEE. Written as DNA, the CDR3 is TGTGCCAGCAGCGTTCTAGCGGGTACCTACGAGCAGTACTTC. It yields the protein CASSVLAGTYEQYF.

V gene TRBV9 combines with J gene TRBJ2-7; D is possibly TRBD2 (6 bases). Trimming pared 2 bases from V and 2 bases from J, leaving 11 bases between. The germline gives CDR1 SGDLS, CDR2 YYNGEE. The CDR3 totals 14 residues. The CDR3 DNA follows: TGTGCCAGCAGCGTGGGAGGACGGGCCTACGAGCAGTACTTC. Amino acids: CASSVGGRAYEQYF.

The rearrangement uses TRBV6-5 and TRBJ1-5, with TRBD1 matching 7 bases. CDR3 length equals 14 residues. Trimming cost V 6 bases and J 6 bases; bases outside gene matches: 8. In germline, CDR1 is MNHEY, CDR2 SVGAGI. CDR3 nucleotides: TGTGCCAGCAGCCCTGACAGGGACGGTCAGCCCCAGCATTTT. Its translation: CASSPDRDGQPQHF.

The gene calls are TRBV7-2 and TRBJ1-2, with D unclear. This CDR3 contains 12 residues. Trimming shortened V by 2 bases and J by 5 bases, and 6 bases separated the two germline ends. CDR1 is SGHTA and CDR2 is FQGNSA in the germline V gene. CDR3: CASSLTVYGYTF. The CDR3 coding sequence is TGTGCCAGCAGCTTAACAGTTTATGGCTACACCTTC.

This chain links TRBV6-5 with TRBJ2-1; 11 nucleotides agree with TRBD1. Germline values: CDR1 MNHEY, CDR2 SVGAGI. The CDR3 runs to 16 residues. The J segment lost 7 bases and the V segment lost 0 bases, leaving 5 bases of the junction unmatched. Here the CDR3 reads CASSYSRTGGGNEQFF. The CDR3 DNA sequence: TGTGCCAGCAGTTACTCGAGGACAGGGGGCGGGAATGAGCAGTTCTTC.

This chain links TRBV7-6 with TRBJ2-5; D remains ambiguous. The V and J ends lost 2 bases and 3 bases respectively, with 7 bases between them. The CDR3 runs 13 residues. Looked up from germline, CDR1 is SGHVS and CDR2 is FNYEAQ. The CDR3 DNA reads as TGTGCCAGCAGCTTATGGCCAAAAGAGACCCAGTACTTC. Encoded protein: CASSLWPKETQYF.

V gene TRBV6-4 combines with J gene TRBJ2-7, with D unclear. The length of the CDR3 is 12 residues. V was cut by 7 bases and J by 6 bases, with 13 bases left in between. CDR1 is MRHNA and CDR2 is SNTAGT in the germline V gene. The CDR3 loop reads CASMRRHGEQYF. The DNA of the CDR3 is TGTGCCAGCATGCGCCGACATGGCGAGCAGTACTTC.

This clone has more than one count but fewer than ten. The rearrangement links TRBV11-2 to TRBJ2-3; no clear D. This CDR3 spans 18 amino acids. Trimming removed 3 bases from V and 0 bases from J, with 19 bases in between. CDR1 SGHAT and CDR2 FQNNGV come from the germline V gene. CDR3 in DNA: TGTGCCAGCAGCTTCTCCGCCTCCTCACTTTCTAGCACAGATACGCAGTATTTT. It specifies CASSFSASSLSSTDTQYF.

The CDR3 sequence: CASSLNRVTDTQYF. In nucleotides, the CDR3 is TGTGCCAGCAGCTTAAATCGGGTCACAGATACGCAGTATTTT. V is TRBV7-6 and J is TRBJ2-3; no firm D call. V shed 2 bases and J shed 2 bases, with 8 bases lying between them. The CDR3 length is 14 residues. The germline CDR1 and CDR2 sequences are SGHVS and FNYEAQ.

The gene calls are TRBV5-1 and TRBJ2-7, with TRBD1 matching 9 bases. Germline V gives CDR1 SGHRS, CDR2 YFSETQ. With V trimmed by 2 bases and J by 3 bases, 3 bases remained unmatched. The CDR3 is 14 residues long. CDR3 region: CASSFGTGLYEQYF. For the CDR3, the DNA is TGCGCCAGCAGCTTCGGGACAGGGCTCTACGAGCAGTACTTC.

The V gene is TRBV28, the J gene TRBJ1-1; tentative D call: TRBD1 (6 bases). This CDR3 has 11 amino acids. The V gene's germline CDR1 is MDHEN and CDR2 SYDVKM. The germline V and J ends were trimmed by 5 bases and 8 bases, with 9 bases remaining between them. The chain's CDR3 is CASSPGTEAFF. CDR3 DNA sequence: TGTGCCAGCAGTCCCGGGACAGAAGCTTTCTTT.

This clone has a single count. This sequence joins TRBV5-4 and TRBJ2-7; 7 nucleotides line up with TRBD2. This CDR3 comprises 17 residues. Germline assignment: CDR1 SGHNT and CDR2 YYREEE (reference sequence). With V trimmed by 2 bases and J by 1 base, 12 bases remained unmatched. In DNA form, the CDR3 reads TGTGCCAGCAGCTTAGTTCCTAGCGGAGCCTCGTCCTACGAGCAGTACTTC. Translated, it gives CASSLVPSGASSYEQYF.

The rearrangement uses TRBV4-3 and TRBJ1-1; D unclear. CDR3 length: 15 amino acids. V shed 6 bases and J shed 1 base, with 15 bases lying between them. Germline assignment: CDR1 LGHNA and CDR2 YSLEER. Here the CDR3 DNA reads TGCGCCAGCAGACTATTACATTCCGGGAACACTGAAGCTTTCTTT. This encodes CASRLLHSGNTEAFF.

The chain joins TRBV27 to TRBJ2-1; D is uncertain. The V gene's germline CDR1 is MNHEY and CDR2 SMNVEV (reference sequence). The CDR3 extends over 13 amino acids. V was clipped by 3 bases and J by 0 bases, with 3 bases between them. CDR3 coding DNA: TGTGCCAGCAGTTTCAGCTCCTACAATGAGCAGTTCTTC. Amino acid sequence: CASSFSSYNEQFF.

V gene TRBV19 combines with J gene TRBJ2-5; weak D call: TRBD1 (6 bases). The V and J ends lost 6 bases and 5 bases respectively, with 16 bases between them. The CDR3 spans 14 residues. Germline V CDR1 and CDR2: LNHDA, SQIVND (reference sequence). CDR3 in DNA: TGTGCCAGTAGACTACAGGGTTGGATGGAGACCCAGTACTTC. As protein: CASRLQGWMETQYF.

The chain recombines TRBV7-9 with TRBJ2-5; 11 bases are a match to TRBD1. Germline V lookup: CDR1 SEHNR, CDR2 FQNEAQ (reference sequence). The junction had 5 bases not matched to a gene; V was cut back by 4 bases and J by 4 bases. This CDR3 region has 15 residues. The CDR3 DNA reads TGTGCCAGCAGCTCGGACAGGGGGCAGGGAGAGACCCAGTACTTC. The encoded protein is CASSSDRGQGETQYF.

The rearrangement links TRBV5-4 to TRBJ2-1, with 9 bases identical to TRBD2. The germline gives CDR1 SGHNT, CDR2 YYREEE (reference sequence). V lost 4 bases to trimming and J lost 3 bases; unmatched junction nucleotides: 5. This CDR3 is 15 amino acids long. The CDR3 spells CASSASGTNYNEQFF. The CDR3 DNA reads as TGTGCCAGCAGCGCTAGCGGGACCAACTACAATGAGCAGTTCTTC.

The chain joins TRBV2 to TRBJ2-7, with TRBD1 identical over 7 bases. The CDR3 covers 15 residues. Germline V gene lookup returns CDR1 SNHLY and CDR2 FYNNEI. The V and J ends lost 4 bases and 6 bases, in that order; junction bases with no gene match: 12. The CDR3 region is CASSGRPQGEGEQYF. CDR3 coding DNA: TGTGCCAGCAGTGGAAGGCCTCAGGGGGAAGGCGAGCAGTACTTC. The entire variable domain, with the rest obtained from reference TRBV2 and TRBJ2-7, is as follows: EPEVTQTPSHQVTQMGQEVILRCVPISNHLYFYWYRQILGQKVEFLVSFYNNEISEKSEIFDDQFSVERPDGSNFTLKIRSTKLEDSAMYFCASSGRPQGEGEQYFGPGTRLTVT.

CDR3 in amino acids: CASSQDAFQREEKLFF. DNA of the CDR3: TGCGCCAGCAGCCAAGACGCCTTCCAAAGAGAGGAAAAACTGTTTTTT. The chain employs TRBV4-1 and TRBJ1-4; no clear D gene. This CDR3 is 16 amino acids long. Trimming stripped 0 bases from V and 8 bases from J, with 16 bases between. Germline-derived CDR1 and CDR2 are MGHRA and YSYEKL.

The chain employs TRBV11-2 and TRBJ2-2; D remains unclear. Germline values: CDR1 SGHAT, CDR2 FQNNGV. The CDR3 is made up of 14 amino acids. Trimming left V 1 base short and J 2 bases short, with 5 bases between. DNA for the CDR3: TGTGCCAGCAGCTTAGGGCCTAACACCGGGGAGCTGTTTTTT. Protein product: CASSLGPNTGELFF.

The rearrangement links TRBV6-5 to TRBJ2-1, with D maybe TRBD2 (6 bases). The CDR3 loop spans 15 amino acids. Germline lookup yields CDR1 MNHEY and CDR2 SVGAGI. Trimming pared 2 bases from V and 3 bases from J, leaving 11 bases between. This CDR3 reads CASSYSGGLYNEQFF. The CDR3 DNA follows: TGTGCCAGCAGTTACAGTGGGGGACTCTACAATGAGCAGTTCTTC.

J is TRBJ2-3 and V is TRBV15, with 9 bases matching TRBD1. V was clipped by 2 bases and J by 6 bases; unmatched bases: 3. CDR1 is LNHNV and CDR2 is YYDKDF in the germline V gene (reference sequence). The CDR3 spans 14 residues. The CDR3 DNA reads TGTGCCACCAGCAGATCCGGGACAGGGGATACGCAGTATTTT. Its translation is CATSRSGTGDTQYF.

The rearrangement links TRBV9 to TRBJ1-5; 7 bases line up with TRBD1. This CDR3 is 15 amino acids long. After removal of 1 base from V and 6 bases from J, the junction contained 7 bases not matched to a gene. The germline V gene encodes CDR1 SGDLS and CDR2 YYNGEE. CDR3 coding DNA: TGTGCCAGCAGCGTAAGGGGGCTTGTAGGTCAGCCCCAGCATTTT. This gives the protein CASSVRGLVGQPQHF.

CDR3 DNA: TGTGCCAGTAAATTCCGGGGTGGCACTGAAGCTTTCTTT. It is translated as CASKFRGGTEAFF. The chain links TRBV19 to TRBJ1-1; D call uncertain. CDR3 length: 13 residues. Trimming took off 7 bases at V and 4 bases at J, with 13 bases between the two ends. Germline V CDR1 and CDR2: LNHDA, SQIVND (reference sequence).

This clone was observed once. The rearrangement joins TRBV7-8 to TRBJ1-5; D may be TRBD1 (6 bases). Between the trimmed V and J ends, which lost 2 bases and 4 bases, there was a span of 9 bases. The CDR3 has 14 residues. From germline, CDR1 is SGHVS and CDR2 FQNEAQ. The CDR3 reads CASSLIRGNQPQHF. The CDR3 DNA follows: TGTGCCAGCAGCTTAATCAGGGGAAATCAGCCCCAGCATTTT.

This sequence joins TRBV5-6 and TRBJ2-2; 7 nucleotides agree with TRBD1. The V gene's germline CDR1 is SGHDT and CDR2 YYEEEE. The CDR3 runs to 15 residues. J gave up 0 bases and V 9 bases, and 8 bases lay outside the gene matches. The CDR3 region has the DNA TGTGCCACCCATCGACAGGGTGCGAACACCGGGGAGCTGTTTTTT. Translated, it gives CATHRQGANTGELFF.

About this clone: A junction end diverges from the germline sequence, so it may reflect a read error. The chain links TRBV13 to TRBJ1-3; 10 positions match TRBD1. The CDR3 consists of 16 residues. Germline values: CDR1 PRHDT, CDR2 FYEKMQ (reference sequence). The CDR3 spells CASSLGTGADGNTIYF. The CDR3 DNA is TGTGCCAGCAGTTTAGGGACAGGGGCGGATGGAAACACCATATATTTT.

The genes are TRBV4-1 and TRBJ2-1; 7 nucleotides agree with TRBD1. CDR1 and CDR2 (germline): MGHRA, YSYEKL. After removal of 1 base from V and 6 bases from J, the junction contained 6 bases not matched to a gene. The CDR3 has 15 residues. CDR3: CASSQGPDRINEQFF. In nucleotides, the CDR3 is TGCGCCAGCAGCCAAGGGCCGGACAGGATCAATGAGCAGTTCTTC.